What follows describes a single T cell receptor beta chain. This sample was included in a study of blood T cell repertoires in COVID-19. Study as a whole: Specimens from acute and convalescent COVID-19 originated in the United States, Italy and Spain. In each case, the material was cDNA or gDNA derived from T cells, B-cell-depleted T cells, or PBMCs.

Germline CDR1 reads MNHEY; CDR2 reads SVGEGT. With V trimmed by 2 bases and J by 2 bases, 1 base remained unmatched. CDR3 length equals 15 residues. Authors' processing steps: Estimation of nucleated cell counts was performed using reference gene primer amplification. Clones were sequenced by immunoSEQ multiplex PCR, and TCRdb holds only the in-frame ones, with some missing. V and J calls plus clone size are reproduced from that table; the DNA served to infer D and trimming. The table includes more than 65,000 clones, about four fifths detected once. The sequence was collected from a human donor in a cohort sampled during active COVID-19. The source material was peripheral blood. The V call is TRBV6-2 or TRBV6-3, the J call TRBJ2-1; 9 nucleotides match TRBD1. The CDR3 here is CASSYGTGTYNEQFF. The DNA of the CDR3 is TGTGCCAGCAGTTACGGGACAGGGACCTACAATGAGCAGTTCTTC.